This T cell receptor (beta chain) is drawn from a study of T cell responses to AZD1222 COVID-19 vaccine. TCRdb's copy holds only in-frame clones and misses some; the assay was immunoSEQ multiplex PCR. The repertoire holds about 200,000 clones, roughly 92% seen once, with approximately 1% in the top ten. Samples with a second dose at about 4 or about 12 weeks were pooled together. V was pared by 0 bases and J by 5 bases, with 6 bases of the junction left unmatched. CDR1 and CDR2 from the germline V gene are MNHEY and SVGAGI. The CDR3 sequence is 16 residues long. A remark on this clone: Its antigen is as yet unknown.

Study results and caveats: Only six individuals given AZD1222 were seropositive at baseline.

Material: peripheral blood, obtained 28 days after the second AZD1222 dose. The TCR originated in an adult who received the AZD1222 COVID-19 vaccine. The J gene is TRBJ1-1, the V gene TRBV6-5, with 10 bases aligning to TRBD1. CDR3 sequence reads: CASSYSGMGQGTEAFF. The CDR3 region has the DNA TGTGCCAGCAGTTACTCGGGCATGGGACAGGGGACTGAAGCTTTCTTT.